This record covers a single T cell receptor beta chain. What antigen it recognizes has not been identified. No base quality information exists; no much larger clone differs at one position. Sequenced using an Illumina HiSeq 1500. The public reads were reanalyzed by TCRdb: fastp trimming at Q25, MiXCR alignment, in-frame beta chains only. Rows are combined by CDR3 protein, so each entry shows the most common genes and DNA. Recorded for this sample are more than 350,000 distinct CDR3 sequences; roughly 30% of them occurred a single time. Of the sample, roughly 13% falls within the top ten clones. The data derive from a study of T cell repertoires in cytomegalovirus infection (dated by TCRdb to about 2019). Broadly, across the study: The HLA type of each donor mattered for the analysis, because public TCR beta signatures pointed to carriage of CMV infection along with the matching HLA type. General findings and caveats noted by the study authors: Carriers of CMV infection plus the relevant HLA type were discriminated by the cumulative frequency of public TCR beta family members in the study cohort and in an independent roughly 400-donor cohort. In the ex vivo response, HLA-C-restricted CMV-specific TCR beta clonotypes were dominant, and in two of eight donors the single most frequent clonotype came from this HLA-C-restricted group.

The material sequenced was PBMCs. This receptor was identified in a human donor in good health (CMV status not recorded). Some clones in this sample may be carry-over from other donors' samples.

The sequence in DNA is TGTGCCAGCAGCTACAAGCTCCAGACAGGTGGCTACACCTTC. It translates as CASSYKLQTGGYTF. The rearranged segments are TRBV7-9 and TRBJ1-2; the D segment could be TRBD1, given 6 matching bases. From the germline V gene (reference sequence), CDR1 is SEHNR and CDR2 is FQNEAQ. Cut back by 4 bases and 7 bases, the V and J ends lie 16 bases apart. From the cysteine through the phenylalanine, the CDR3 covers 14 amino acids. Just CDR3 DNA is preserved here, 42 bases in frame from base 1.